This T cell receptor (beta chain) was documented in a study of blood T cell repertoires in COVID-19. Overall study context: Samples of COVID-19 (acute and convalescent) were obtained from the United States, Italy and Spain. The cDNA or gDNA used as material had been derived from T cells, B-cell-depleted T cells, or PBMCs.

The CDR3 runs 15 residues. Germline CDR1 is SGDLS and CDR2 is YYNGEE. V shed 4 bases, J shed 6 bases, and the junction held 12 bases outside the gene matches. Original processing methods: Quantification of nucleated cells was approximated via reference gene primer amplification. TCRdb keeps only in-frame clones here, not all; method: immunoSEQ multiplex PCR. V and J calls and clone size are copied from that table; D and trimming were computed from the DNA. In the table there are about 360,000 clones, over 70% of which are singletons. Sequenced: peripheral blood. This TCR came from a man aged 30-40 years with active or convalescent COVID-19. This sequence joins TRBV9 and TRBJ2-7; 8 bases map to TRBD1. The CDR3 region is CASSPRQGRSGEQYF. In nucleotides, the CDR3 is TGTGCCAGCAGCCCCCGACAGGGGCGCTCGGGCGAGCAGTACTTC.